This entry lists 11 T cell receptor beta chains sequenced from one sample in a study of T cells in Graves' hyperthyroidism and ophthalmopathy. TCR beta CDR3 regions were amplified from RNA transcripts. RT-PCR in the first round (using the HTBI primer set) targeted the TCR CDR3. MiXCR, applied by TCRdb to the multiplex PCR reads, yields one record per CDR3 protein. The sample has under 450,000 distinct CDR3 sequences; about a sixth are singletons. What was sequenced was blood. The receptors derive from a woman in her 30s with Graves' hyperthyroidism that later progressed to Graves' ophthalmopathy.

The J gene is TRBJ2-7, the V gene TRBV28; TRBD1 is a possible D gene (5 bases). CDR3 length: 13 amino acids. V was shortened by 5 bases and J by 2 bases, with 10 bases between the two germline ends. The V gene's germline CDR1 is MDHEN and CDR2 SYDVKM. CDR3 sequence: CASSHDSPYEQYF. The DNA of the CDR3 is TGTGCCAGCAGTCACGACAGTCCCTACGAGCAGTACTTC.

This sequence joins TRBV6-1 and TRBJ2-5; D is unclear. The CDR3 runs to 11 residues. Germline assignment: CDR1 MNHNS and CDR2 SASEGT. The ends were cut back, 4 bases at V and 9 bases at J, with 9 bases in the middle. In DNA, the CDR3 is TGTGCCAGCAGTGTTGAGTGGGCCCAGTACTTC. Its translation is CASSVEWAQYF.

Note on this clonotype: Possible read error: a much larger clone is one base away. V gene TRBV5-1 combines with J gene TRBJ1-1; 7 bases match TRBD1. CDR1 is SGHRS and CDR2 is YFSETQ in the germline V gene. The CDR3 is made up of 17 amino acids. CDR3 sequence: CGSSLGTWTGETTEAFF. The CDR3 DNA sequence: TGCGGCAGCAGCCTCGGGACTTGGACAGGCGAGACCACTGAAGCTTTCTTT.

This clonotype has at least ten counts. V usage is TRBV5-1 and J usage is TRBJ2-1; 8 nucleotides match TRBD1. Germline V gene sequence: CDR1 SGHRS, CDR2 YFSETQ. Losses at the gene ends were 1 base for V and 3 bases for J; bases not matched to a gene: 3. The CDR3 has 15 residues. The CDR3 is CASSLLGQGYNEQFF. The CDR3, as DNA: TGCGCCAGCAGCTTGCTAGGACAGGGCTACAATGAGCAGTTCTTC.

Only a few counts were recorded for this clonotype. The chain joins TRBV5-1 to TRBJ2-2; 8 bases are shared with TRBD2. This CDR3 comprises 15 residues. In germline, CDR1 is SGHRS, CDR2 YFSETQ. V was clipped by 10 bases and J by 1 base; unmatched bases: 9. CDR3 sequence (DNA): TGCGCCTCAGCGGAGACTAGCGTGAACACCGGGGAGCTGTTTTTT. Amino acids: CASAETSVNTGELFF.

About this clonotype itself: The junction differs from germline at one of its ends, possibly a read error. CDR3 region: CASSRDFRAPLYGQYF. DNA of the CDR3: TGTGCCAGCAGCCGGGATTTCAGGGCGCCCCTCTACGGGCAGTACTTC. The chain carries TRBV3-1 and TRBJ2-7, with D possibly TRBD1 on 5 matching bases. The CDR3 spans 16 residues. From germline, CDR1 is LGHDT and CDR2 YNNKEL (reference sequence).

This clonotype was recorded many times. This CDR3 is CASSLGSSPNTGELFF. CDR3 DNA: TGCGCCAGCAGCTTGGGGTCTAGCCCGAACACCGGGGAGCTGTTTTTT. The chain joins TRBV5-1 to TRBJ2-2; TRBD2 is a possible D gene (5 bases). Per the germline V gene, CDR1 is SGHRS and CDR2 is YFSETQ. The CDR3 length is 16 residues. Trimming removed 0 bases at V and 0 bases at J, with 9 bases between.

This clonotype has at least ten counts. The germline gene is not matched at one end of the junction; a read error may be the cause. The genes are TRBV27 and TRBJ2-7; 9 bases align to TRBD2. The CDR3 spans 16 residues. Germline CDR1 and CDR2: MNHEY and SMNVEV (reference sequence). The CDR3 region is CASSPSLAGVGYKQYF. CDR3 bases: TGTGCCAGCAGTCCGAGCTTAGCGGGAGTAGGCTACAAGCAGTACTTC.

This clonotype has only a few counts. CDR3: CASSEPPGQGYEQYF. DNA of the CDR3: TGTGCCAGCAGTGAGCCCCCGGGACAGGGTTACGAGCAGTACTTC. This sequence joins TRBV6-1 and TRBJ2-7, with TRBD1 identical over 9 bases. The germline gives CDR1 MNHNS, CDR2 SASEGT. CDR3 length equals 15 residues. J was trimmed by 4 bases and V by 3 bases; bases with no gene match: 7.

This clonotype showed up many times. V usage is TRBV20-1 and J usage is TRBJ2-7; 9 bases match TRBD2. In germline, CDR1 is DFQATT, CDR2 SNEGSKA (reference sequence). V shed 0 bases and J 5 bases; nucleotides not matched to a gene: 8. This CDR3 is built from 15 residues. Written as DNA, the CDR3 is TGCAGTGCTAGAGAGGCGCTAGCGGGAATGAACGAGCAGTACTTC. It codes for CSAREALAGMNEQYF.

A note on this clonotype: Possible read error: a much larger clone is one base away. The chain couples TRBV30 to TRBJ1-1; D is ambiguous. The V gene's germline CDR1 is GTSNPN and CDR2 SVGIG (reference sequence). Trimming pared 5 bases from V and 3 bases from J, leaving 7 bases between. CDR3 length equals 11 residues. CDR3 DNA: TGTGCCTGGGGCCTGGACACTGAAGCTTTCTTT. This sequence encodes CAWGLDTEAFF.